These 12 T cell receptor beta chains originate from one sample sequenced in a study of cytomegalovirus exposure and HLA in healthy donors. The PCR had 60 Vbeta and 13 Jbeta primers. Assay: immunoSEQ multiplex PCR; the TCRdb copy retains only in-frame clones and omits some. The table lists under 150,000 clones, just over 70% of them singletons. Sequencing was carried out using PBMCs. The receptors were sampled from a woman aged 60-70 years in good health and CMV-seropositive.

This clone has just a few counts. The V call is TRBV18, the J call TRBJ1-1; D call uncertain. The CDR3 has 13 amino acids. Germline V gene lookup returns CDR1 KGHSH and CDR2 LQKENI. The germline V and J ends were trimmed by 10 bases and 2 bases, with 14 bases remaining between them. For the CDR3, the DNA is TGTGCCACCTCGAGTGGAGAAAACACTGAAGCTTTCTTT. Its translation: CATSSGENTEAFF.

The rearrangement joins TRBV19 to TRBJ1-1, with a weak D call TRBD1 (6 bases). Germline V gives CDR1 LNHDA, CDR2 SQIVND (reference sequence). Between the trimmed V and J ends, which lost 10 bases and 0 bases, there was a span of 15 bases. There are 14 residues in the CDR3. The CDR3: CATGEGVLNTEAFF. The CDR3 region has the DNA TGTGCCACTGGGGAGGGGGTCCTGAACACTGAAGCTTTCTTT.

This clone was recorded once. The chain combines TRBV2 with TRBJ2-1; possibly TRBD2 for D (7 bases). The V gene lost 3 bases and the J gene lost 2 bases, with 11 bases spanning the gap. Per the germline V gene, CDR1 is SNHLY and CDR2 is FYNNEI. The CDR3 covers 15 residues. The CDR3, as DNA: TGTGCCAGCAGTGAGGCGGGGGCCACCTACAATGAGCAGTTCTTC. Amino acids: CASSEAGATYNEQFF.

This rearrangement joins TRBV6-1 to TRBJ1-5; a weak D match, TRBD1 (6 bases). In germline, CDR1 is MNHNS, CDR2 SASEGT. CDR3 length: 17 residues. V shed 2 bases and J shed 0 bases, with 14 bases lying between them. CDR3 amino acids: CASSERGHIYSNQPQHF. CDR3 nucleotide sequence: TGTGCCAGCAGTGAAAGGGGACATATCTATAGCAATCAGCCCCAGCATTTT.

V and J are TRBV10-3 and TRBJ2-7, with a possible D match to TRBD2 (5 bases). The germline CDR1 and CDR2 sequences are ENHRY and SYGVKD. The CDR3 length is 14 residues. Trimming cost V 6 bases and J 3 bases, with 15 bases left between them. CDR3 DNA: TGTGCCATCAGGGCTACCTCGGGGATCTACGAGCAGTACTTC. This encodes CAIRATSGIYEQYF.

As DNA, the CDR3 is TGTGCCGCTGGGGCAGAAGCATACGAGCAGTACTTC. Encoded protein: CAAGAEAYEQYF. The chain couples TRBV2 to TRBJ2-7; a weak D match, TRBD1 (5 bases). This CDR3 has 12 amino acids. Germline loops: CDR1 SNHLY, CDR2 FYNNEI. V gave up 11 bases and J gave up 4 bases, with 15 bases separating them.

The rearrangement links TRBV19 to TRBJ2-5; 9 bases are a match to TRBD2. Germline CDR1 is LNHDA and CDR2 is SQIVND (reference sequence). CDR3 size: 15 residues. The V and J ends lost 6 bases and 0 bases, in that order; junction bases with no gene match: 5. The CDR3 DNA sequence: TGTGCCAGTAGCAGGCGCGGGGGGGACCAAGAGACCCAGTACTTC. It specifies CASSRRGGDQETQYF.

CDR3 residues: CSVGVTTGNEQFF. CDR3 nucleotide sequence: TGCAGCGTTGGGGTAACGACAGGGAATGAGCAGTTCTTC. The rearrangement joins TRBV29-1 to TRBJ2-1; TRBD1 aligns across 7 bases. The CDR3 covers 13 residues. The germline V gene encodes CDR1 SQVTM and CDR2 ANQGSEA. J gave up 7 bases and V 4 bases, and 7 bases lay outside the gene matches.

This clone was counted a few times. The chain is built from TRBV18 and TRBJ2-7, with D possibly being TRBD1 (5 bases). Trimming left V 6 bases short and J 6 bases short, with 18 bases between. CDR1 and CDR2 (germline): KGHSH, LQKENI. The CDR3 length is 14 residues. The CDR3 protein is CASSAGQGFGEQYF. CDR3 nucleotides: TGTGCCAGCTCTGCAGGGCAGGGTTTTGGCGAGCAGTACTTC.

The chain couples TRBV6-1 to TRBJ2-1; D remains unclear. Trimming cost V 6 bases and J 0 bases, with 12 bases left between them. This CDR3 is 15 amino acids long. The germline gives CDR1 MNHNS, CDR2 SASEGT. CDR3 DNA: TGTGCCAGCAGCGCCCAGAAAAGCTCCTACAATGAGCAGTTCTTC. Translating it yields CASSAQKSSYNEQFF.

The V and J genes are TRBV7-9 and TRBJ1-1; D is uncertain. The CDR3 has 15 amino acids. Germline CDR1 SEHNR, CDR2 FQNEAQ (reference sequence). Trimming pared 2 bases from V and 4 bases from J, leaving 14 bases between. CDR3 sequence reads: CASSLRASGGTEAFF. In nucleotides, the CDR3 is TGTGCCAGCAGCTTACGGGCCAGCGGCGGCACTGAAGCTTTCTTT.

The V and J genes are TRBV4-2 and TRBJ1-1; weak D call: TRBD1 (6 bases). CDR3 length: 15 amino acids. Germline V gene lookup returns CDR1 LGHNA and CDR2 YNFKEQ. Trimming stripped 1 base from V and 5 bases from J, with 14 bases between. The CDR3 reads CASSQGGTGKTEAFF. DNA of the CDR3: TGTGCCAGCAGCCAAGGAGGAACAGGGAAGACTGAAGCTTTCTTT.